The clone carrying this TCR beta chain was seen ten or more times. Its antigen is as yet unknown. The sample originates from a study of spatial heterogeneity in lung cancer. Turning to the study itself: The average count in raw reads for each unique TCR and UMI combination exceeded eight appearances.

Study-level findings and limits: Tracking of tumor mutation counts was seen in expanded intratumoral alpha and beta TCR counts.

The time point was: sample taken at primary tumor resection. From germline, CDR1 is SGHRS and CDR2 YFSETQ. This CDR3 has 13 amino acids. The ends were cut back, 0 bases at V and 5 bases at J, with 8 bases in the middle. Every TCR cDNA molecule carried a tag that served as a unique molecular identifier. Via MiXCR, TCRdb re-called the 5' RACE reads, giving one row per CDR3 protein. This repertoire shows around 20,000 distinct CDR3 sequences, around 2.8% found once; its top ten account for under 8%. The source is a male donor with early-stage non-small cell lung cancer. The chain couples TRBV5-1 to TRBJ1-2, with D possibly matching TRBD1 (6 bases). Sequencing used lung tumor tissue, obtained at surgery. CDR3: CASSLEGGYGYTF. DNA of the CDR3: TGCGCCAGCAGCTTGGAAGGGGGTTATGGCTACACCTTC.